The 18 T cell receptor beta chains given below trace back to one sample, sequenced in a study of spatial heterogeneity in lung cancer. The sample's time point: sample taken at primary tumor resection. Unsorted whole RNA from tumor, nontumor lung or frozen PBMC underwent sequencing. TCRdb processed the 5' RACE reads anew with MiXCR; each CDR3 protein has one entry. Here the sample spans about 53,000 distinct CDR3 sequences, more than 6.5% being singletons. The sequencing here drew on PBMCs, taken at surgery. The receptors come from a female donor with early-stage non-small cell lung cancer.

This clonotype was counted many times. The chain recombines TRBV28 with TRBJ1-4; D gene unclear. The CDR3 extends over 14 amino acids. The V gene's germline CDR1 is MDHEN and CDR2 SYDVKM. Trimming left V 2 bases short and J 9 bases short, with 13 bases between. CDR3: CASSLGVEGKKLFF. As DNA, the CDR3 is TGTGCCAGCAGTTTAGGGGTGGAGGGCAAAAAACTGTTTTTT. Using reference TRBV28 and TRBJ1-4 for the parts outside the CDR3, the full variable domain is DVKVTQSSRYLVKRTGEKVFLECVQDMDHENMFWYRQDPGLGLRLIYFSYDVKMKEKGDIPEGYSVSREKKERFSLILESASTNQTSMYLCASSLGVEGKKLFFGSGTQLSVL.

This clonotype was observed at least ten times. V usage is TRBV6-2 or TRBV6-3 and J usage is TRBJ2-5; unclear D gene. This CDR3 is built from 11 residues. The V end lost 2 bases, the J end lost 4 bases, and 2 bases lay between the germline ends. Per the germline V gene, CDR1 is MNHEY and CDR2 is SVGEGT. The chain's CDR3 is CASSYGETQYF. For the CDR3, the DNA is TGTGCCAGCAGTTACGGAGAGACCCAGTACTTC.

This clonotype was recorded a few times. The rearrangement links TRBV18 to TRBJ2-1; 12 nucleotides line up with TRBD2. CDR3 length: 16 residues. The ends lost 4 bases at V and 7 bases at J; junction bases unmatched: 8. CDR1 is KGHSH, CDR2 LQKENI, per germline. CDR3 DNA: TGTGCCAGCTCACGTGAACTAGCGGGGGGAATGAATGAGCAGTTCTTC. It translates to CASSRELAGGMNEQFF.

This clonotype was recorded many times. The J gene is TRBJ2-1, the V gene TRBV2; TRBD1 aligns across 9 bases. This CDR3 has 14 residues. Germline lookup yields CDR1 SNHLY and CDR2 FYNNEI. Unmatched junction bases numbered 1, after V lost 5 bases and J lost 2 bases. The CDR3: CASSRDRAYNEQFF. DNA of the CDR3: TGTGCCAGCAGTCGGGACAGGGCCTACAATGAGCAGTTCTTC.

Ten or more counts support this clonotype. V is TRBV21-1 and J is TRBJ2-7. TRBV21-1 is an annotated pseudogene. The CDR3 totals 14 residues. The DNA of the CDR3 is TGTGCCAGCAGCAGGCCTATACATCCCTTCGAGCAGTACTTC. This gives the protein CASSRPIHPFEQYF.

The chain recombines TRBV30 with TRBJ1-4, with D possibly being TRBD1 (5 bases). The CDR3 covers 13 residues. Deletions cut 2 bases from V and 6 bases from J, with 10 bases between. Germline V gene sequence: CDR1 GTSNPN, CDR2 SVGIG (reference sequence). In DNA, the CDR3 is TGTGCCTGGAGTCAAGGACAATATGAAAAACTGTTTTTT. It yields the protein CAWSQGQYEKLFF. Combining the CDR3 with reference TRBV30 and TRBJ1-4 gives the whole variable domain SQTIHQWPATLVQPVGSPLSLECTVEGTSNPNLYWYRQAAGRGLQLLFYSVGIGQISSEVPQNLSASRPQDRQFILSSKKLLLSDSGFYLCAWSQGQYEKLFFGSGTQLSVL.

This clonotype was found many times. The V gene is TRBV7-2, the J gene TRBJ1-2, with a possible D match to TRBD1 (5 bases). Trimming shortened V by 3 bases and J by 4 bases, and 21 bases separated the two germline ends. Per the germline V gene, CDR1 is SGHTA and CDR2 is FQGNSA. The CDR3 totals 17 residues. The chain's CDR3 is CASSFEGGAGIGYGYTF. CDR3 bases: TGTGCCAGCAGCTTCGAGGGCGGGGCCGGGATAGGCTATGGCTACACCTTC.

This clonotype was seen many times. The chain is built from TRBV4-2 and TRBJ2-6; D call uncertain. The CDR3 spans 17 residues. The germline V and J ends were trimmed by 1 base and 0 bases, with 10 bases remaining between them. Germline V gene data show CDR1 as LGHNA and CDR2 as YNFKEQ. The CDR3 sequence is CASSQVGGGSGANVLTF. Written as DNA, the CDR3 is TGTGCCAGCAGCCAAGTAGGTGGCGGCTCTGGGGCCAACGTCCTGACTTTC.

This clonotype showed up just a few times. The chain is built from TRBV20-1 and TRBJ1-5; D might be TRBD1 (6 bases). V lost 6 bases and J lost 0, with 18 bases in between. Germline V gene sequence: CDR1 DFQATT, CDR2 SNEGSKA (reference sequence). This CDR3 contains 16 residues. CDR3 DNA: TGCAGTGCGATCAGGGGCAGTGTATATAGCAATCAGCCCCAGCATTTT. Encoded protein: CSAIRGSVYSNQPQHF.

This clonotype was recorded a few times. V and J are TRBV5-4 and TRBJ2-7; D is perhaps TRBD1 (5 bases). This CDR3 spans 15 amino acids. The V end was cut by 5 bases, the J end by 1 base, with 16 bases between. CDR1 is SGHNT and CDR2 is YYREEE in the germline V gene (reference sequence). For the CDR3, the DNA is TGTGCCAGCAGTCGTGACCCGACAGTTTCCTACGAGCAGTACTTC. This gives the protein CASSRDPTVSYEQYF. Variable domain in full (rest from reference TRBV5-4 and TRBJ2-7): ETGVTQSPTHLIKTRGQQVTLRCSSQSGHNTVSWYQQALGQGPQFIFQYYREEENGRGNFPPRFSGLQFPNYSSELNVNALELDDSALYLCASSRDPTVSYEQYFGPGTRLTVT.

This clonotype was counted at least ten times. The gene calls are TRBV7-2 and TRBJ2-3; TRBD2 matches 9 bases. Germline V gives CDR1 SGHTA, CDR2 FQGNSA. J lost 8 bases, V lost 3 bases, and 6 bases had no gene match. The CDR3 contains 14 residues. Here the CDR3 reads CASSFAGGPATQYF. The CDR3 region has the DNA TGTGCCAGCAGCTTTGCGGGGGGGCCCGCTACGCAGTATTTT.

In this sample, this clonotype turned up many times. The chain combines TRBV18 with TRBJ1-1; D gene ambiguous. From germline, CDR1 is KGHSH and CDR2 LQKENI. V was clipped by 1 base and J by 2 bases, with 8 bases between them. This CDR3 is built from 14 residues. In DNA form, the CDR3 reads TGTGCCAGCTCACCACTGGGCAGAAACACTGAAGCTTTCTTT. Protein: CASSPLGRNTEAFF.

This clonotype was seen repeatedly, ten times or more. The V gene is TRBV12-3 or TRBV12-4, the J gene TRBJ2-3; D call uncertain. CDR3 length equals 13 residues. The V end lost 6 bases, the J end lost 7 bases, and 14 bases lay between the germline ends. The CDR3 is CASSPPLRNTQYF. For the CDR3, the DNA is TGTGCCAGCAGCCCCCCCCTTAGGAATACGCAGTATTTT.

This clonotype was detected ten times or more. This rearrangement joins TRBV20-1 to TRBJ1-5, with no clear D. The germline V gene encodes CDR1 DFQATT and CDR2 SNEGSKA (reference sequence). The CDR3 runs 14 residues. V was clipped by 3 bases and J by 6 bases, with 15 bases between them. The CDR3 region has the DNA TGCAGTGCTAGTCTGGGTGGTGTAAGTCAGCCCCAGCATTTT. It is translated as CSASLGGVSQPQHF.

This clonotype was seen many times. This chain connects TRBV20-1 to TRBJ2-2; TRBD2 matches 9 bases. The J segment lost 1 base and the V segment lost 0 bases, leaving 3 bases of the junction unmatched. Germline assignment: CDR1 DFQATT and CDR2 SNEGSKA (reference sequence). CDR3 length equals 16 residues. The chain's CDR3 is CSAREGSGGNTGELFF. The CDR3 bases are TGCAGTGCTAGAGAGGGTAGCGGGGGGAACACCGGGGAGCTGTTTTTT.

The genes are TRBV20-1 and TRBJ1-1, with 7 bases aligning to TRBD1. Germline V gene lookup returns CDR1 DFQATT and CDR2 SNEGSKA (reference sequence). The V and J ends lost 5 bases and 4 bases, in that order; junction bases with no gene match: 4. The length of the CDR3 is 12 residues. The CDR3 loop reads CSARQGRTEAFF. CDR3 DNA sequence: TGCAGTGCTCGACAGGGTCGCACTGAAGCTTTCTTT.

The sample holds many counts of this clonotype. The V gene is TRBV20-1, the J gene TRBJ2-7; 9 bases are shared with TRBD2. The CDR3 extends over 14 amino acids. J lost 6 bases, V lost 6 bases, and 12 bases had no gene match. Germline V gene sequence: CDR1 DFQATT, CDR2 SNEGSKA (reference sequence). The CDR3 reads CSALWTSARGEQYF. The CDR3 bases are TGCAGTGCCCTCTGGACTAGCGCCCGGGGCGAGCAGTACTTC.

This clonotype appeared many times. V usage is TRBV3-1 and J usage is TRBJ2-3; 7 bases align to TRBD2. J was trimmed by 5 bases and V by 0 bases; bases with no gene match: 8. The CDR3 runs to 16 residues. The germline V gene has CDR1 LGHDT and CDR2 YNNKEL (reference sequence). CDR3 sequence: CASSQEMAGELDTQYF. CDR3 nucleotide sequence: TGTGCCAGCAGCCAAGAGATGGCGGGGGAGTTAGATACGCAGTATTTT.